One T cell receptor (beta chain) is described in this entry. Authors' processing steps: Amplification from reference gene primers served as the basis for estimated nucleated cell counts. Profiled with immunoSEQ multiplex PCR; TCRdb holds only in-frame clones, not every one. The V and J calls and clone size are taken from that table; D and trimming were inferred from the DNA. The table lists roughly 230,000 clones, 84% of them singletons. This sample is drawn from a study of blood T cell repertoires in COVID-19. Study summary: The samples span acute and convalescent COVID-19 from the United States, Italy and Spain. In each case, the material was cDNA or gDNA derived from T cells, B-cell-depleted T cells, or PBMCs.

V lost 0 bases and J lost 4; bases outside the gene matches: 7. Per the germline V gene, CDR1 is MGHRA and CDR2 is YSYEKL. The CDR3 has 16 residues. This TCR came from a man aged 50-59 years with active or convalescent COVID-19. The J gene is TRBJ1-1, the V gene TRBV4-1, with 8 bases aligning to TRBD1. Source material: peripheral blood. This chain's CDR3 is CASSQDPGQEFTEAFF. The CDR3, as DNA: TGCGCCAGCAGCCAAGATCCGGGACAGGAATTCACTGAAGCTTTCTTT.